This is a list of T cell receptor beta chains from one sample in a study of T cells in Graves' hyperthyroidism and ophthalmopathy. Using its own MiXCR run on the multiplex PCR reads, TCRdb lists one record per CDR3 protein. The table shows approximately 400,000 distinct CDR3 sequences, with around 14% occurring only once. Sequencing input: blood. Receptors originate from a woman in her late teens or twenties with Graves' hyperthyroidism. The conserved cysteine and the conserved F or W are not part of the CDR3 here. Fields, in order: V gene, J gene, CDR3 protein.

v_call: TRBV18
j_call: TRBJ2-5
cdr3_aa: ASSPMIAAYQETQY

v_call: TRBV20-1
j_call: TRBJ1-3
cdr3_aa: SAGATTGNTIY

v_call: TRBV20-1
j_call: TRBJ2-2
cdr3_aa: SARAGDEWTGELF

v_call: TRBV20-1
j_call: TRBJ2-2
cdr3_aa: SARDHTGFSGELF

v_call: TRBV5-6
j_call: TRBJ2-5
cdr3_aa: ASSFKGLPQETQY

v_call: TRBV6-1
j_call: TRBJ2-7
cdr3_aa: ASRDKSYEQY

v_call: TRBV10-3
j_call: TRBJ2-2
cdr3_aa: AISWISNTGELF

v_call: TRBV19
j_call: TRBJ2-3
cdr3_aa: ASTLSSTDTQY

v_call: TRBV9
j_call: TRBJ1-6
cdr3_aa: ASSLGTPRNSPLH

v_call: TRBV6-1
j_call: TRBJ1-2
cdr3_aa: ASSQDEAGIGYT

v_call: TRBV2
j_call: TRBJ2-2
cdr3_aa: ASSGTINTGELF

v_call: TRBV18
j_call: TRBJ1-1
cdr3_aa: ASSRTPNTEAF

v_call: TRBV19
j_call: TRBJ1-4
cdr3_aa: ASSPPGTVGEKLF

v_call: TRBV20-1
j_call: TRBJ2-1
cdr3_aa: SARLAQSSHNEQF

v_call: TRBV20-1
j_call: TRBJ2-1
cdr3_aa: SAPRRVYNEQF

v_call: TRBV2
j_call: TRBJ2-1
cdr3_aa: ASSGTGANEQF

v_call: TRBV2
j_call: TRBJ2-7
cdr3_aa: ASRPAGAYEQY

v_call: TRBV9
j_call: TRBJ2-3
cdr3_aa: ASSVSQGDVVGTQY

v_call: TRBV9
j_call: TRBJ2-7
cdr3_aa: ASSLGGSPHEQY

v_call: TRBV3-1
j_call: TRBJ2-7
cdr3_aa: ASSQGNSGGSYEQY

v_call: TRBV18
j_call: TRBJ1-1
cdr3_aa: ASSPVEGLNTEAF

v_call: TRBV20-1
j_call: TRBJ1-1
cdr3_aa: SATGQGRKAF

v_call: TRBV9
j_call: TRBJ1-1
cdr3_aa: ASSPTGLGTEAF

v_call: TRBV20-1
j_call: TRBJ2-5
cdr3_aa: SARDRTFQETQY

v_call: TRBV2
j_call: TRBJ2-2
cdr3_aa: ASKLDRANTGELF

v_call: TRBV5-8
j_call: TRBJ1-5
cdr3_aa: ASSLIGSGQPQH

v_call: TRBV2
j_call: TRBJ2-7
cdr3_aa: ASSEVSDRDAYEQY

v_call: TRBV5-5
j_call: TRBJ2-7
cdr3_aa: ASRTGEWYEQY